The present T cell receptor (beta chain) was sequenced within a study of blood T cell repertoires in COVID-19 (dated by TCRdb to about 2020). Regarding the complete study: Collaborator samples came from the United States, Italy and Spain and covered acute and convalescent phases of COVID-19. The material from the prospective study consisted of cDNA or gDNA derived from T cells, B-cell-depleted T cells, or PBMCs. The dataset comprised deeply sampled blood TCRbeta repertoires from subjects exposed to, actively infected with, or recovered from COVID-19. The repertoires were made available in a free public database intended to serve as a resource for research on the immune response to SARS-CoV-2. The samples were drawn from two sources: the first 160 participants of the ongoing ImmuneRACE study, and fewer than 1,500 subjects contributed by 6 global collaborators. A de-identified subject ID, COVID-19 status, age in years and sex were almost always included in the sample metadata. Where available, HLA class I and class II types were obtained from metadata supplied by the sample provider rather than from assay-based typing. Study-wide findings and limitations: The amount of clinical and demographic metadata varied by source and participant and was provided uncurated.

The trim is 1 base for V and 1 base for J, with a gap of 10 bases between the germline ends. The germline V gene yields MGHRA for CDR1 and YSYEKL for CDR2. The CDR3 numbers 15 residues from cysteine through phenylalanine. This entry keeps only the CDR3 DNA: 45 bases, framed from base 1. One collaborating source in Seattle enrolled patients while the patients were actively infected and followed the patients over time throughout the course of disease. Collaborating institutions collected whole blood in K2EDTA tubes following their own protocols. For TCRbeta analysis, collaborators shipped samples as frozen whole blood, isolated PBMCs, or DNA extracted from either of those sample types. As concerns this clone: What antigen it recognizes has not been identified. Per-nucleotide qualities are absent, and no much larger clonotype sits a single base away.

The immunoSEQ Assay, a bias-controlled multiplex PCR, was used to amplify TCRbeta CDR3 regions from genomic DNA. Turning to the authors' computational methods: Nucleated cell counts per sample were estimated from amplification of reference gene primers within the assay. To quantify the absolute abundance of each unique TCRbeta CDR3 rearrangement, sequence reads were collapsed and filtered. For each sample, productive Simpson clonality was calculated by taking the square root of Simpson's diversity index across productive rearrangements. The clones in this table, taken by TCRdb from immuneACCESS, are in-frame only. Not every clone is retained; where verified, under half of the shortfall comes from an unresolved V gene, and the cause of the rest is unknown. The V and J calls and clone size were taken over from that table, and D and trimming were inferred from the DNA. The sample table lists roughly 240,000 clones, almost 85% of them with a count of one. More than 4.5% of the sample is held by the ten biggest clonotypes.

This receptor chain uses TRBV4-1 and TRBJ1-1; TRBD1 might be the D gene, on 6 matching bases. The sequencing input was peripheral blood. The TCR originated in a man aged 45-60 years with COVID-19, enrolled during active disease. The CDR3 region has the sequence CASSQATGPNTEAFF. The bases are TGCGCCAGCAGCCAAGCCACAGGGCCGAACACTGAAGCTTTCTTT.